The rows below give T cell receptor beta chains drawn from one sample of a study of blood T cells in healthy people across ages. TCRdb redid the calling of the 5' RACE reads with MiXCR, one entry per CDR3 protein. The repertoire holds about 1.4 million distinct CDR3 sequences, with almost 60% as singletons. Material: blood. Receptor source: a man aged 18 to 30 in good health. The CDR3 runs from the conserved cysteine through the conserved F or W. Each record gives: V gene, J gene, clone size, D gene, CDR3 DNA, CDR3 protein. D genes are given only for firm matches. The size entry is marked missing in some rows and otherwise reads once, few, many or a size class.

v_call: TRBV9
j_call: TRBJ1-1
clone_size: few
d_call: -
cdr3_nt: TGTGCCAGCAGCGCTTATAACACTGAAGCTTTCTTT
cdr3_aa: CASSAYNTEAFF

v_call: TRBV10-2
j_call: TRBJ2-5
clone_size: -
d_call: -
cdr3_nt: TGCGCCAGCAGTGATACTGGGGATGGGCAGACCCAGTACTTC
cdr3_aa: CASSDTGDGQTQYF

v_call: TRBV20-1
j_call: TRBJ2-1
clone_size: -
d_call: TRBD2
cdr3_nt: TGCAGTGCTAGAGATTGGACTAGCTCCTACAATGAGCAGTTCTTC
cdr3_aa: CSARDWTSSYNEQFF

v_call: TRBV5-1
j_call: TRBJ1-5
clone_size: few
d_call: TRBD1
cdr3_nt: TGCGCCAGCAGCCCCGGACAGGGGGCTGGTCAGCCCCAGCATTTT
cdr3_aa: CASSPGQGAGQPQHF

v_call: TRBV10-1
j_call: TRBJ1-5
clone_size: -
d_call: TRBD1
cdr3_nt: TGCGCCAGCAGTGAAAGTCCAGGGGGCGAAGGCCAGCCCCAGCATTTT
cdr3_aa: CASSESPGGEGQPQHF

v_call: TRBV29-1
j_call: TRBJ2-3
clone_size: once
d_call: -
cdr3_nt: TGCAGCGCCATGGGACGGCGGGGTTCGCAGTATTTT
cdr3_aa: CSAMGRRGSQYF

v_call: TRBV28
j_call: TRBJ2-5
clone_size: -
d_call: TRBD1
cdr3_nt: TGTGCCAGCAGTTTAGGCGGGACAGGGGCAGACAATGAGCAGTACTTC
cdr3_aa: CASSLGGTGADNEQYF

v_call: TRBV6-5
j_call: TRBJ1-2
clone_size: -
d_call: -
cdr3_nt: TGTGCCAGCTCTACGGTCCAGGACGACTATGGCTACACCTTC
cdr3_aa: CASSTVQDDYGYTF

v_call: TRBV6-1
j_call: TRBJ2-7
clone_size: few
d_call: TRBD2
cdr3_nt: TGTGCCAGCAGTGTCCCCCGGGGGAGGGCCTACGAGCAGTACTTC
cdr3_aa: CASSVPRGRAYEQYF

v_call: TRBV20-1
j_call: TRBJ2-4
clone_size: -
d_call: -
cdr3_nt: TGCAGTGCTAGAGTTCTGGGGCTAGCCAAAAACATTCAGTACTTC
cdr3_aa: CSARVLGLAKNIQYF

v_call: TRBV5-5
j_call: TRBJ2-7
clone_size: -
d_call: TRBD1
cdr3_nt: TGTGCCAGCAGAAGATCCGGGACAGTTTACGAGCAGTACTTC
cdr3_aa: CASRRSGTVYEQYF

v_call: TRBV5-1
j_call: TRBJ1-1
clone_size: -
d_call: -
cdr3_nt: TGCGCCAGCAGTGCGGACGGGAACACCGAAGCTTTCTTT
cdr3_aa: CASSADGNTEAFF

v_call: TRBV24-1
j_call: TRBJ2-5
clone_size: -
d_call: -
cdr3_nt: TGTGCCACCAGTGATTTTGGGCCAGGGCCAGAGACCCAGTACTTC
cdr3_aa: CATSDFGPGPETQYF

v_call: TRBV7-2
j_call: TRBJ2-3
clone_size: many
d_call: -
cdr3_nt: TGTGCCAGCAGCTCTGCATCAGATACGCAGTATTTT
cdr3_aa: CASSSASDTQYF

v_call: TRBV28
j_call: TRBJ2-7
clone_size: -
d_call: TRBD1
cdr3_nt: TGTGCCAGCAGTTTAATTCCGGGACAGATAAGCTCCTACGAGCAGTACTTC
cdr3_aa: CASSLIPGQISSYEQYF

v_call: TRBV4-3
j_call: TRBJ2-3
clone_size: -
d_call: -
cdr3_nt: TGCGCCAGCAGCCCGCAAGAGGGGGGGCGAGGTACGCAGTATTTT
cdr3_aa: CASSPQEGGRGTQYF

v_call: TRBV7-9
j_call: TRBJ2-1
clone_size: once
d_call: -
cdr3_nt: TGTGCCAGCAACAGGGCCTACAATGAGCAGTTCTTC
cdr3_aa: CASNRAYNEQFF

v_call: TRBV6-5
j_call: TRBJ2-7
clone_size: -
d_call: -
cdr3_nt: TGTGCCAGCAGTATCATGAGCTCCTACGAGCAGTACTTC
cdr3_aa: CASSIMSSYEQYF

v_call: TRBV7-9
j_call: TRBJ2-3
clone_size: few
d_call: -
cdr3_nt: TGTGCCAGCAGCCCACCCTACTCAGATACGCAGTATTTT
cdr3_aa: CASSPPYSDTQYF

v_call: TRBV7-9
j_call: TRBJ2-6
clone_size: -
d_call: TRBD1
cdr3_nt: TGTGCCAGCAGCTCCGGGACAGCTGGGGCCAACGTCCTGACTTTC
cdr3_aa: CASSSGTAGANVLTF

v_call: TRBV7-2
j_call: TRBJ2-5
clone_size: -
d_call: -
cdr3_nt: TGTGCCAGCAGCTTAGTTGTGGGCGGGGAAGAGACCCAGTACTTC
cdr3_aa: CASSLVVGGEETQYF

v_call: TRBV7-2
j_call: TRBJ1-4
clone_size: -
d_call: -
cdr3_nt: TGTGCCAGCAGCCCATCGGTGAATGAAAAACTGTTTTTT
cdr3_aa: CASSPSVNEKLFF

v_call: TRBV7-9
j_call: TRBJ1-1
clone_size: few
d_call: -
cdr3_nt: TGTGCCAGCAGCTTAGCGTGGGGGGACACTGAAGCTTTCTTT
cdr3_aa: CASSLAWGDTEAFF

v_call: TRBV4-3
j_call: TRBJ2-3
clone_size: -
d_call: TRBD2
cdr3_nt: TGCGCCAGCAGCTGGACTAGCGGGGCCTTTAGCACAGATACGCAGTATTTT
cdr3_aa: CASSWTSGAFSTDTQYF

v_call: TRBV2
j_call: TRBJ1-1
clone_size: -
d_call: TRBD1
cdr3_nt: TGTGCCAGCAGTGATTCTCGACAGGGAGGAACTGAAGCTTTCTTT
cdr3_aa: CASSDSRQGGTEAFF

v_call: TRBV10-2
j_call: TRBJ2-7
clone_size: few
d_call: TRBD2
cdr3_nt: TGCGCCAGCGGACGGTCTAGCGGGAACTACGAGCAGTACTTC
cdr3_aa: CASGRSSGNYEQYF

v_call: TRBV20-1
j_call: TRBJ2-3
clone_size: -
d_call: -
cdr3_nt: TGCAGTGCTAGGAGGCCCGGGGCCTCCCCAGATACGCAGTATTTT
cdr3_aa: CSARRPGASPDTQYF

v_call: TRBV13
j_call: TRBJ1-1
clone_size: few
d_call: -
cdr3_nt: TGTGCCAGCAGCTTTCAGGGGTTCCCTGAAGCTTTCTTT
cdr3_aa: CASSFQGFPEAFF

v_call: TRBV20-1
j_call: TRBJ2-5
clone_size: few
d_call: -
cdr3_nt: TGCAGTGCGACGGGACACGACCAAGAGACCCAGTACTTC
cdr3_aa: CSATGHDQETQYF

v_call: TRBV7-9
j_call: TRBJ2-5
clone_size: few
d_call: -
cdr3_nt: TGTGCCAGCAGCCCACGCATCCTTAACAGGGACACCCAGTACTTC
cdr3_aa: CASSPRILNRDTQYF

v_call: TRBV11-2
j_call: TRBJ2-1
clone_size: once
d_call: -
cdr3_nt: TGTGCCAGCAGCGACCGGGACCGACACAATGAGCAGTTCTTC
cdr3_aa: CASSDRDRHNEQFF

v_call: TRBV27
j_call: TRBJ1-5
clone_size: -
d_call: -
cdr3_nt: TGTGCCAGCAGGCGGACGGGCCTGTGGCCCCAGCATTTT
cdr3_aa: CASRRTGLWPQHF

v_call: TRBV25-1
j_call: TRBJ2-1
clone_size: -
d_call: -
cdr3_nt: TGTGCCAGCAGGGAGGGGGTAGGGTACAATGAGCAGTTCTTC
cdr3_aa: CASREGVGYNEQFF

v_call: TRBV12-3/TRBV12-4
j_call: TRBJ2-7
clone_size: -
d_call: TRBD2
cdr3_nt: TGTGCACAAGGGACTAGTAATGTGGCCCAGTACTTC
cdr3_aa: CAQGTSNVAQYF

v_call: TRBV4-1
j_call: TRBJ1-2
clone_size: few
d_call: -
cdr3_nt: TGCGCCAGCAGCCAGCTCCAGCGTCGTGGCTACACCTTC
cdr3_aa: CASSQLQRRGYTF

v_call: TRBV3-1
j_call: TRBJ1-2
clone_size: -
d_call: -
cdr3_nt: TGTGCCAGCAGACAGGAGGCCGGGAACTATGGCTACACCTTC
cdr3_aa: CASRQEAGNYGYTF

v_call: TRBV7-6
j_call: TRBJ2-3
clone_size: -
d_call: -
cdr3_nt: TGTGCCAGCAGCTCCGCGGCGACGATGGCGGCAGATACGCAGTATTTT
cdr3_aa: CASSSAATMAADTQYF

v_call: TRBV12-3/TRBV12-4
j_call: TRBJ2-1
clone_size: -
d_call: -
cdr3_nt: TGTGCCAGCAGTTTTAACCCCTCCTACAATGAGCAGTTCTTC
cdr3_aa: CASSFNPSYNEQFF

v_call: TRBV29-1
j_call: TRBJ2-1
clone_size: once
d_call: -
cdr3_nt: TGCAGCGCCGACGGATCGGGCGTGTACCAGGGCGGCTCCTACAATGAGCAGTTCTTC
cdr3_aa: CSADGSGVYQGGSYNEQFF

v_call: TRBV11-2
j_call: TRBJ2-7
clone_size: -
d_call: TRBD1
cdr3_nt: TGTGCCAGCAGCTCATTACGGGACAGGTGGGTCGAGCAGTACTTC
cdr3_aa: CASSSLRDRWVEQYF

v_call: TRBV28
j_call: TRBJ1-2
clone_size: -
d_call: TRBD1
cdr3_nt: TGTGCCAGCAGGGAGGACAGGATAAGCTATGGCTACACCTTC
cdr3_aa: CASREDRISYGYTF